This TCR beta chain is from a study of blood T cell repertoires in COVID-19. Overall study: The analysed material was cDNA or gDNA that came from T cells, B-cell-depleted T cells, or PBMCs.

As processed by the authors: Cell counts per sample came from amplifying reference gene primers. Some clones are missing from TCRdb's copy, which holds only in-frame ones; the method was immunoSEQ multiplex PCR. From that table come the V and J calls and clone size; the DNA was used to work out D and trimming. Found here are roughly 100,000 clones, roughly four fifths of them singletons; the top ten hold around 9.4%. Trimming pared 7 bases from V and 4 bases from J, leaving 16 bases between. The CDR3 runs to 14 residues. Germline V CDR1 and CDR2: LNHDA, SQIVND (reference sequence). The source material was peripheral blood. The J gene is TRBJ1-1, the V gene TRBV19, with D possibly being TRBD1 (5 bases). This TCR was recovered from a man aged 40-55 years with active or convalescent COVID-19. The CDR3 sequence: CASTLVRGSTEAFF. CDR3 bases: TGTGCCAGTACTCTCGTTCGGGGGAGCACTGAAGCTTTCTTT. Together with reference TRBV19 and TRBJ1-1, the CDR3 gives the full variable domain: DGGITQSPKYLFRKEGQNVTLSCEQNLNHDAMYWYRQDPGQGLRLIYYSQIVNDFQKGDIAEGYSVSREKKESFPLTVTSAQKNPTAFYLCASTLVRGSTEAFFGQGTRLTVV.